The subject of this entry is one T cell receptor beta chain. The data belong to a study of blood T cell repertoires in COVID-19. Repertoires were generated with immunoSEQ multiplex PCR, while TCRdb's copy carries only in-frame clones and drops some. The sample carries tens of thousands of clones, roughly 77% recorded once. The V end was cut by 3 bases, the J end by 2 bases, with 17 bases between. From germline, CDR1 is SGHRS and CDR2 YFSETQ. The CDR3 sequence is 16 residues long. J is TRBJ1-1 and V is TRBV5-1; D gene uncertain. Sample: peripheral blood. This receptor was taken from a woman in her 70s with COVID-19, enrolled during active disease. The CDR3 region has the DNA TGCGCCAGCAGCTCCCGGGGAGCGCTGACTAACACTGAAGCTTTCTTT. Protein: CASSSRGALTNTEAFF. Using reference TRBV5-1 and TRBJ1-1 for the parts outside the CDR3, the full variable domain is KAGVTQTPRYLIKTRGQQVTLSCSPISGHRSVSWYQQTPGQGLQFLFEYFSETQRNKGNFPGRFSGRQFSNSRSEMNVSTLELGDSALYLCASSSRGALTNTEAFFGQGTRLTVV.